This entry is about one TCR beta chain. This sample was taken from a study of blood T cell repertoires in COVID-19. On the study more broadly: COVID-19 samples collected from the United States, Italy and Spain covered acute and convalescent phases. PBMCs, B-cell-depleted T cells, or T cells were the source of the cDNA or gDNA that made up the material.

Germline CDR1 is MDHEN and CDR2 is SYDVKM. CDR3 length: 16 residues. The V and J ends lost 7 bases and 7 bases, in that order; junction bases with no gene match: 13. How the authors handled the data: Reference gene primers were amplified, and this amplification served to estimate nucleated cell counts. The table came from immunoSEQ multiplex PCR; TCRdb's copy has only in-frame clones and leaves some out. V, J and clone size are taken as reported in that table, and D and trimming were inferred from the DNA itself. In the table there are about 120,000 clones, 85% to 90% of which are singletons. The rearrangement uses TRBV28 and TRBJ1-6; 7 positions match TRBD1. The origin of this receptor is a man aged 50 or older with acute or convalescent COVID-19. Sequences were obtained from peripheral blood. The DNA of the CDR3 is TGTGCCAGCATCAATCTACACAGGGGATCAAATTCACCCCTCCACTTT. Encoded protein: CASINLHRGSNSPLHF.